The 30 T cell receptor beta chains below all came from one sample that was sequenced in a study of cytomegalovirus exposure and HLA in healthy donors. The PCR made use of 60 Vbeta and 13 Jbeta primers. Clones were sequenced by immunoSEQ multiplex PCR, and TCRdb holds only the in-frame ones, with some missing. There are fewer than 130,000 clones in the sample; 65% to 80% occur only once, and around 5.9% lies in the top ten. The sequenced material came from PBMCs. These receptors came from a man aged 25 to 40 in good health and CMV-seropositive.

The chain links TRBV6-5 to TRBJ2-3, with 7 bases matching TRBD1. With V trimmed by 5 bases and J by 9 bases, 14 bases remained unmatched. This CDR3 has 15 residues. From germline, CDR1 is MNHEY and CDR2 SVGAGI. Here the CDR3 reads CASSRDRREQKTQYF. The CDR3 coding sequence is TGTGCCAGCAGTAGGGACAGAAGAGAGCAGAAGACGCAGTATTTT.

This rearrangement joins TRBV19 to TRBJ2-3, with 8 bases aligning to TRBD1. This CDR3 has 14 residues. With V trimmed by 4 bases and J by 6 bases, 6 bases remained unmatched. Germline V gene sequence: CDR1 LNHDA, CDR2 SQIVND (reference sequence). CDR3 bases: TGTGCCAGTAGTAAACAGGGGGAACGCGATACGCAGTATTTT. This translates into CASSKQGERDTQYF.

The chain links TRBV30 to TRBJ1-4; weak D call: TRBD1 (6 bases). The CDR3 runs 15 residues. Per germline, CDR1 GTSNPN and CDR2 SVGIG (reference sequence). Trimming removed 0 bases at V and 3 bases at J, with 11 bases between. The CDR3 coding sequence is TGTGCCTGGAGTGTACGGGGGGCATCTAATGAAAAACTGTTTTTT. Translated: CAWSVRGASNEKLFF.

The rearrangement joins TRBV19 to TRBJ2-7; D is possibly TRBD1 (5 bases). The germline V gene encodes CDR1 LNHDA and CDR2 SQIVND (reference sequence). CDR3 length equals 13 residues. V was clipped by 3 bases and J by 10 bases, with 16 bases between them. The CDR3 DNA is TGTGCCAGTAGTATTTCGGTCACCAGGGAACAGTACTTC. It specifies CASSISVTREQYF.

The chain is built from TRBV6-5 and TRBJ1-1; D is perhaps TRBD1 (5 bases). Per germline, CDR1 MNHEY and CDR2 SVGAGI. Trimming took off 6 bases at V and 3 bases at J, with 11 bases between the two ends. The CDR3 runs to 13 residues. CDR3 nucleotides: TGTGCCAGCAGCCAGGGTGTTCACACTGAAGCTTTCTTT. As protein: CASSQGVHTEAFF.

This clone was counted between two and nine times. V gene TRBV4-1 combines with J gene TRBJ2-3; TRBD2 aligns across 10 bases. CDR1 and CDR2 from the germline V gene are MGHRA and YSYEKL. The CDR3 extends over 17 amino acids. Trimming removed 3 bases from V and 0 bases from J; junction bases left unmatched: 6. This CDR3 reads CASSQLIAGGSTDTQYF. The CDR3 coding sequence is TGCGCCAGCAGCCAGCTCATAGCGGGGGGTAGCACAGATACGCAGTATTTT.

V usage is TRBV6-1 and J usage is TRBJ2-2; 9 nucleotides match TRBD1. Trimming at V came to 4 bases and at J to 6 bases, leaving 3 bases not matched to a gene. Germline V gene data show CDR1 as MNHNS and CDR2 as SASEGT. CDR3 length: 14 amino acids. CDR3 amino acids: CASSVGQGPGELFF. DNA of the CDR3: TGTGCCAGCAGTGTAGGACAGGGGCCCGGGGAGCTGTTTTTT.

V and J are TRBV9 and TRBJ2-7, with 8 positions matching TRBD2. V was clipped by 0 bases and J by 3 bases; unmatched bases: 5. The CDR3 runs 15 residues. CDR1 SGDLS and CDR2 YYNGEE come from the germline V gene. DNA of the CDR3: TGTGCCAGCAGCGTAGCCGGGCGGGGGGACTACGAGCAGTACTTC. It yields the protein CASSVAGRGDYEQYF.

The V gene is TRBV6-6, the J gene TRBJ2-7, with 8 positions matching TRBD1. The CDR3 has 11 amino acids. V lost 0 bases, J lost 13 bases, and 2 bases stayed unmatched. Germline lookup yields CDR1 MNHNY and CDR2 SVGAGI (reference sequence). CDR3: CASSYSGQAYF. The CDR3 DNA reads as TGTGCCAGCAGTTACTCGGGACAGGCTTACTTC.

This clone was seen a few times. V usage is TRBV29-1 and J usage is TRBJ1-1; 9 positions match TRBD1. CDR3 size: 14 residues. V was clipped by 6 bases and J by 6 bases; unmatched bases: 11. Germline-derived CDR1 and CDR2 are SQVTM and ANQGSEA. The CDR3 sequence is CSVMGQGINPEAFF. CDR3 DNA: TGCAGCGTCATGGGACAGGGCATTAATCCTGAAGCTTTCTTT. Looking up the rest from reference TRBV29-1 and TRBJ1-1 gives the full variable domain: SAVISQKPSRDICQRGTSLTIQCQVDSQVTMMFWYRQQPGQSLTLIATANQGSEATYESGFVIDKFPISRPNLTFSTLTVSNMSPEDSSIYLCSVMGQGINPEAFFGQGTRLTVV.

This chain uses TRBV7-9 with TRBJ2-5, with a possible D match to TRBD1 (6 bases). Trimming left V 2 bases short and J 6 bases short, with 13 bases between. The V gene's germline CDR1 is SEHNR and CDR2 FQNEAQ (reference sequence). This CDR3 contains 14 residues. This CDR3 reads CASSLRQDIKTQYF. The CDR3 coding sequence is TGTGCCAGCAGCTTAAGACAGGATATCAAGACCCAGTACTTC.

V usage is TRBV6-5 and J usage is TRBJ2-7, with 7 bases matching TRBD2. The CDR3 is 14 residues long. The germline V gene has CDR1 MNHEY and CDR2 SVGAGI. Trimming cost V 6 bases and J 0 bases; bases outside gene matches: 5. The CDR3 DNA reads TGTGCCAGCAGCAGCGGGACGCTCTCCTACGAGCAGTACTTC. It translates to CASSSGTLSYEQYF.

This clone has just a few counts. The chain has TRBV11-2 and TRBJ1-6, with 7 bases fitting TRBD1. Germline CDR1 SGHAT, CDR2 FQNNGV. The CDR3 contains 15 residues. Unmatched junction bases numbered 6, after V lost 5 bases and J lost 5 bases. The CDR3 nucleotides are TGTGCCAGCAGCCGAACAGGGGCCGATAATTCACCCCTCCACTTT. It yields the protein CASSRTGADNSPLHF.

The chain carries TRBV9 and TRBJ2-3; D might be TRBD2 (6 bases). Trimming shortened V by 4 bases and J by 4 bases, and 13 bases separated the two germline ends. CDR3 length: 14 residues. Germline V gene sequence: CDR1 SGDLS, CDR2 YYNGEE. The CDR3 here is CASSPGGTSDTQYF. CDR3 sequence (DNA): TGTGCCAGCAGCCCCGGGGGTACCTCAGATACGCAGTATTTT.

CDR3 bases: TGTGCCAGCAGACGCGGGACCCAGGCCCGGAACATTCAGTACTTC. Amino acid sequence: CASRRGTQARNIQYF. The chain is built from TRBV6-6 and TRBJ2-4; D may be TRBD2 (6 bases). Trimming stripped 6 bases from V and 7 bases from J, with 19 bases between. This CDR3 is built from 15 residues. Germline V CDR1 and CDR2: MNHNY, SVGAGI (reference sequence).

CDR3 protein: CASSLESEVGAGELFF. The CDR3 DNA is TGCGCCAGCAGCTTGGAGTCGGAGGTTGGGGCCGGGGAGCTGTTTTTT. This sequence joins TRBV5-1 and TRBJ2-2; D is possibly TRBD2 (5 bases). The ends were cut back, 0 bases at V and 6 bases at J, with 15 bases in the middle. The CDR3 is 16 residues long. Germline V lookup: CDR1 SGHRS, CDR2 YFSETQ. The variable domain in full, with the rest retrieved from reference TRBV5-1 and TRBJ2-2, is KAGVTQTPRYLIKTRGQQVTLSCSPISGHRSVSWYQQTPGQGLQFLFEYFSETQRNKGNFPGRFSGRQFSNSRSEMNVSTLELGDSALYLCASSLESEVGAGELFFGEGSRLTVL.

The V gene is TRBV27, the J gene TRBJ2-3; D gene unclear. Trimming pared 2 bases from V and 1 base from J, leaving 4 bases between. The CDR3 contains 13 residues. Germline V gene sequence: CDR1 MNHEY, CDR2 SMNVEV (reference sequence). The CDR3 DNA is TGTGCCAGCAGTTTACCAGGCACAGATACGCAGTATTTT. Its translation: CASSLPGTDTQYF.

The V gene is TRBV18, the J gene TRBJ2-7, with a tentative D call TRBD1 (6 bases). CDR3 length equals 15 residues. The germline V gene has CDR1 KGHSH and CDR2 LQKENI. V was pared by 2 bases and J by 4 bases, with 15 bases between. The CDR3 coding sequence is TGTGCCAGCTCACCAGGGACACGGGACGGTTACGAGCAGTACTTC. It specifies CASSPGTRDGYEQYF.

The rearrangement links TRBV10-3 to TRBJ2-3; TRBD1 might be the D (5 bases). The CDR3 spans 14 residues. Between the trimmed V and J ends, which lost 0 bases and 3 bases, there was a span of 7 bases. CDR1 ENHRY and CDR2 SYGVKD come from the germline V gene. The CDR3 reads CAISESQGTDTQYF. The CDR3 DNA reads TGTGCCATCAGTGAGTCGCAGGGAACAGATACGCAGTATTTT.

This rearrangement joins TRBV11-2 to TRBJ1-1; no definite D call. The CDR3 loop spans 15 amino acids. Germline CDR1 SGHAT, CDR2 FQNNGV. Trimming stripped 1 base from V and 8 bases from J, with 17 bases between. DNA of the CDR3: TGTGCCAGCAGCTTAGTCGCGCTCGGAGCCCAAGAAGCTTTCTTT. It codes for CASSLVALGAQEAFF.

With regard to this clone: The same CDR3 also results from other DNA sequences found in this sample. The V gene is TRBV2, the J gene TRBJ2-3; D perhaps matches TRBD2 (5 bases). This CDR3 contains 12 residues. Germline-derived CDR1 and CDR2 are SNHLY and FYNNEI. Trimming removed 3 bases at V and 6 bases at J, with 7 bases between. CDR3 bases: TGTGCCAGCAGTGAGAGGGCCGATACGCAGTATTTT. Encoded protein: CASSERADTQYF.

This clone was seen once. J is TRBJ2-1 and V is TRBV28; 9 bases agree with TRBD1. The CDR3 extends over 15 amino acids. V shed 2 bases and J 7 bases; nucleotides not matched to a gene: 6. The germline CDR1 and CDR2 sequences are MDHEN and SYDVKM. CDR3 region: CASSLVGTGQNEQFF. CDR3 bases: TGTGCCAGCAGTTTAGTCGGGACAGGGCAAAATGAGCAGTTCTTC.

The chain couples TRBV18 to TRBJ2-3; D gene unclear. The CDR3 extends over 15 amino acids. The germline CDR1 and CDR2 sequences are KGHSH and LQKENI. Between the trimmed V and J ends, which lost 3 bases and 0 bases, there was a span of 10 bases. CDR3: CASSPQEYSTDTQYF. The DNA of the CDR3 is TGTGCCAGCTCACCGCAAGAGTATAGCACAGATACGCAGTATTTT. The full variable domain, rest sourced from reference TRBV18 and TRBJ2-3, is NAGVMQNPRHLVRRRGQEARLRCSPMKGHSHVYWYRQLPEEGLKFMVYLQKENIIDESGMPKERFSAEFPKEGPSILRIQQVVRGDSAAYFCASSPQEYSTDTQYFGPGTRLTVL.

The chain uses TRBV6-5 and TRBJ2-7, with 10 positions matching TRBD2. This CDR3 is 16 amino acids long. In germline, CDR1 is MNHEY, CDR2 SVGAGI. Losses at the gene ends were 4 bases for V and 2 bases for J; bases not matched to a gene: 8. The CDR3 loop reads CASSSVLAGDPYEQYF. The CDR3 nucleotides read TGTGCCAGCAGTTCCGTCCTAGCGGGGGATCCCTACGAGCAGTACTTC.

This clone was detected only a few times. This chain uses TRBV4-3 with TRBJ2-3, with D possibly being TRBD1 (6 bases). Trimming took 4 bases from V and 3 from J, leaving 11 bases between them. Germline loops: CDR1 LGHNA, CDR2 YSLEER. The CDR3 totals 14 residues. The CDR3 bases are TGCGCCAGCAGCCTTGGACAGACAACAGATACGCAGTATTTT. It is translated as CASSLGQTTDTQYF.

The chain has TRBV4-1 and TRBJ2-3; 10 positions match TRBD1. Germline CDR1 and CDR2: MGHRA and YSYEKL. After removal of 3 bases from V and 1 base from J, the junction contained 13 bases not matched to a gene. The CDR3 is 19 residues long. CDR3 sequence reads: CASSQKIRIGTGGTDTQYF. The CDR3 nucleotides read TGCGCCAGCAGCCAGAAGATTAGGATTGGGACAGGGGGCACAGATACGCAGTATTTT.

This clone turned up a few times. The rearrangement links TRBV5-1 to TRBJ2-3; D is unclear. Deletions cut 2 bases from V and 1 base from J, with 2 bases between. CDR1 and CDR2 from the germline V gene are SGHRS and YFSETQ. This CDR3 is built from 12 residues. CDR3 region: CASSFGTDTQYF. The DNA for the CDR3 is TGCGCCAGCAGCTTCGGCACAGATACGCAGTATTTT.

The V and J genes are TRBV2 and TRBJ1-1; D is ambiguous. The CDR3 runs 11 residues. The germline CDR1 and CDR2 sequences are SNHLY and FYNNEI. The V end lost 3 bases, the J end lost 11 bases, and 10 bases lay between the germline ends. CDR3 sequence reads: CASSDGYTAFF. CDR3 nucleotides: TGTGCCAGCAGTGACGGGTATACCGCTTTCTTT.

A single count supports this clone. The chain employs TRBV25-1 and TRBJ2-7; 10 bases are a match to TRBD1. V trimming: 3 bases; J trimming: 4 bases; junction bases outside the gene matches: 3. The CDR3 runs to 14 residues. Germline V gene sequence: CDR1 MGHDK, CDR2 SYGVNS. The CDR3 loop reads CASSDRTGGYEQYF. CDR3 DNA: TGTGCCAGCAGTGATAGGACAGGGGGGTACGAGCAGTACTTC.

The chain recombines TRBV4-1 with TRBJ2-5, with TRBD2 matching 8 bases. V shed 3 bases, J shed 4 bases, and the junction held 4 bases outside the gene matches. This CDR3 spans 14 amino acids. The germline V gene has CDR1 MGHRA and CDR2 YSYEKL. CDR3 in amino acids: CASSHAGGVETQYF. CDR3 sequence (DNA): TGCGCCAGCAGCCACGCGGGGGGAGTAGAGACCCAGTACTTC.